These 5 T cell receptor beta chains were all obtained from the same sample, sequenced in a study of blood T cell repertoires in COVID-19. The repertoire was sequenced with immunoSEQ multiplex PCR; TCRdb's copy has only in-frame clones and lacks some. The sample includes tens of thousands of clones, around 90% seen only once; the top ten take under 25%. The sample consisted of peripheral blood. These receptors were taken from a human donor in a cohort sampled during active COVID-19.

The V gene is TRBV19, the J gene TRBJ2-3; TRBD2 aligns across 10 bases. Germline V lookup: CDR1 LNHDA, CDR2 SQIVND (reference sequence). Unmatched junction bases numbered 14, after V lost 5 bases and J lost 3 bases. CDR3 size: 18 residues. The CDR3 region has the DNA TGTGCCAGTAGTGTAGGACTAGCGGTGACCCCCTCTACAGATACGCAGTATTTT. Its protein is CASSVGLAVTPSTDTQYF.

The V call is TRBV11-2, the J call TRBJ1-2; tentative D call: TRBD1 (6 bases). With 4 bases removed from V and 4 bases from J, the gap between germline ends came to 25 bases. The CDR3 loop spans 18 amino acids. Germline V gives CDR1 SGHAT, CDR2 FQNNGV. Written as DNA, the CDR3 is TGTGCCAGCAGCTCGCAGGGGAGTCAGTTCGGGGGGGGCTATGGCTACACCTTC. This codes for CASSSQGSQFGGGYGYTF. The whole variable domain, remainder taken from reference TRBV11-2 and TRBJ1-2, is EAGVAQSPRYKIIEKRQSVAFWCNPISGHATLYWYQQILGQGPKLLIQFQNNGVVDDSQLPKDRFSAERLKGVDSTLKIQPAKLEDSAVYLCASSSQGSQFGGGYGYTFGSGTRLTVV.

V is TRBV5-6 and J is TRBJ2-1, with TRBD1 matching over 9 bases. Trimming took 6 bases from V and 5 from J; bases not matched to a gene: 9. Germline assignment: CDR1 SGHDT and CDR2 YYEEEE. This CDR3 contains 15 residues. CDR3 amino acids: CASNLRDRVNNEQFF. For the CDR3, the DNA is TGTGCCAGCAACCTCCGGGACAGGGTGAACAATGAGCAGTTCTTC.

The chain couples TRBV19 to TRBJ2-1, with D possibly matching TRBD2 (6 bases). Per germline, CDR1 LNHDA and CDR2 SQIVND (reference sequence). CDR3 size: 17 residues. V gave up 1 base and J gave up 0 bases, with 13 bases separating them. CDR3 loop: CASSIGGGTDSYNEQFF. Written as DNA, the CDR3 is TGTGCCAGTAGTATAGGAGGCGGGACGGACTCCTACAATGAGCAGTTCTTC. Based on the CDR3 plus reference TRBV19 and TRBJ2-1, the full variable domain is DGGITQSPKYLFRKEGQNVTLSCEQNLNHDAMYWYRQDPGQGLRLIYYSQIVNDFQKGDIAEGYSVSREKKESFPLTVTSAQKNPTAFYLCASSIGGGTDSYNEQFFGPGTRLTVL.

This rearrangement joins TRBV7-2 to TRBJ1-2, with 8 bases identical to TRBD1. J was trimmed by 8 bases and V by 1 base; bases with no gene match: 3. The CDR3 extends over 13 amino acids. The germline V gene encodes CDR1 SGHTA and CDR2 FQGNSA. The DNA for the CDR3 is TGTGCCAGCAGCTTAGACAGGGGGTACGGCTACACCTTC. The encoded protein is CASSLDRGYGYTF.